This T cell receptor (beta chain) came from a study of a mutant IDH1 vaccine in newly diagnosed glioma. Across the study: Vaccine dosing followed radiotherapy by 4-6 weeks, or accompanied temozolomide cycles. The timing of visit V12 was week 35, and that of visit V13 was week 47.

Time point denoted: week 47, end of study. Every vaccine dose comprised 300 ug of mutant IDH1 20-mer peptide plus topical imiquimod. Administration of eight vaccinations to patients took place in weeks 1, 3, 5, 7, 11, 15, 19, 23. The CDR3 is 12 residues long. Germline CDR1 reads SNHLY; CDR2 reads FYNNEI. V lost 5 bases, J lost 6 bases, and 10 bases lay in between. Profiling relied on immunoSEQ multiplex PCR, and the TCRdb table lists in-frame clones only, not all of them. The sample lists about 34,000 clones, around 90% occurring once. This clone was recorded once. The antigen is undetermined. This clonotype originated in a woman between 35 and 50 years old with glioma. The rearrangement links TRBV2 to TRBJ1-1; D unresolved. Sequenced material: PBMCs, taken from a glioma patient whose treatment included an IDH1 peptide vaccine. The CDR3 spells CASSPQAAEAFF. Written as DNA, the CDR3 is TGTGCCAGCAGTCCCCAGGCGGCTGAAGCTTTCTTT.